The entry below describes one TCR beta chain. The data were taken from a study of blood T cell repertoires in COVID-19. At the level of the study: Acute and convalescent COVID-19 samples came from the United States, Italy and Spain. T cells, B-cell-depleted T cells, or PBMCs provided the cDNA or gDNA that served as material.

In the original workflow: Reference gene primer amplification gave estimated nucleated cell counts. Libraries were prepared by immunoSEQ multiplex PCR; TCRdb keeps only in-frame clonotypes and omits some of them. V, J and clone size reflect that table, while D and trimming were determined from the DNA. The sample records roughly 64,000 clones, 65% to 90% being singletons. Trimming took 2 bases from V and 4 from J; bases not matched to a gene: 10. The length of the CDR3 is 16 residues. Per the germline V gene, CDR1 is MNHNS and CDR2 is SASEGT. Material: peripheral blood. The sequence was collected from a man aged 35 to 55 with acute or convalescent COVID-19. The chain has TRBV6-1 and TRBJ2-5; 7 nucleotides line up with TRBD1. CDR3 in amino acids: CASSEFGPGGSETQYF. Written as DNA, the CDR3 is TGTGCCAGCAGTGAATTTGGTCCAGGGGGATCAGAGACCCAGTACTTC.